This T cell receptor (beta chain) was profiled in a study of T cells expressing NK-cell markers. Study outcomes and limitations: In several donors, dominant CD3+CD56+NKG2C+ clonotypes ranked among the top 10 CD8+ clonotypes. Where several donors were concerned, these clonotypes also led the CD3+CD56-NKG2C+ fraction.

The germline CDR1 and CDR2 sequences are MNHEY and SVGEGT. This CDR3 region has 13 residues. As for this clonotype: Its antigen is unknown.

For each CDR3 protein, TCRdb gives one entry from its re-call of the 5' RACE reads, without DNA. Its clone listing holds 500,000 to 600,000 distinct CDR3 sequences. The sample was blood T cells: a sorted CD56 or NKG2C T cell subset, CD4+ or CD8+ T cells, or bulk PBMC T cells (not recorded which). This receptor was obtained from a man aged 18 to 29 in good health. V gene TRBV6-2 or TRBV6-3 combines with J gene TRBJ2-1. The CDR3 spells CASRQQGGNEQFF.